This T cell receptor beta chain is from a study of T cell repertoires and Cas9 in healthy adults. Study details: Characterization of SpCas9-reactive CD4 and CD8 T cells covered multi-effector potency, cytotoxicity and lineage.

From germline, CDR1 is MNHEY and CDR2 SVGAGI. The CDR3 loop spans 13 amino acids. Trimming cost V 8 bases and J 4 bases, with 12 bases left between them. The table came from immunoSEQ multiplex PCR; TCRdb's copy has only in-frame clones and leaves some out. The data contain 20,000 to 25,000 clones, 92% of them singletons. Specimen: CD4+ effector T cells (CD127+, CD25-, CD137-, CD154-) from PBMCs; culture status not recorded. The sequence was obtained from a human donor in good health. The V call is TRBV6-5, the J call TRBJ1-3; tentatively, D is TRBD1 (6 bases). CDR3 amino acids: CASGSGVGNTIYF. CDR3 nucleotide sequence: TGTGCCAGCGGTTCAGGGGTCGGAAACACCATATATTTT.